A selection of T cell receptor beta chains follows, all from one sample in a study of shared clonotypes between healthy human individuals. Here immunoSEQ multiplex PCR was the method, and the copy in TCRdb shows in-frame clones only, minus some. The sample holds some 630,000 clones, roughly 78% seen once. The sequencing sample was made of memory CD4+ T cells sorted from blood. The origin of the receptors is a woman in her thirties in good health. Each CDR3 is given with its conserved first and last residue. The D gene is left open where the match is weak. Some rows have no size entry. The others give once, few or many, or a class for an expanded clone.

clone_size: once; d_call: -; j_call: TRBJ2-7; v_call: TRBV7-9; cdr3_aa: CASSKGGPSSYEQYF; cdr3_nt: TGTGCCAGCAGCAAAGGGGGTCCGTCCTCCTACGAGCAGTACTTC
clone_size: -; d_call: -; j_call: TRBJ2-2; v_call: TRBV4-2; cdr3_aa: CASSQDSGNTGELFF; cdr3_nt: TGTGCCAGCAGCCAAGATTCAGGGAACACCGGGGAGCTGTTTTTT
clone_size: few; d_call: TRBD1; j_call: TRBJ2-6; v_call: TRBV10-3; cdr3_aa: CAISDYWTGTGANVLTF; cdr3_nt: TGTGCCATCAGTGATTACTGGACAGGGACTGGGGCCAACGTCCTGACTTTC
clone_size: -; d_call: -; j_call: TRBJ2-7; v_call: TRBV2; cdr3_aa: CASTFPTKGLSSYEQYF; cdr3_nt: TGTGCCAGCACATTTCCAACTAAAGGGCTATCCTCCTACGAGCAGTACTTC
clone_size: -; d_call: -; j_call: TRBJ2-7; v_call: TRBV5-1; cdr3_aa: CASSLVVGGKDEQYF; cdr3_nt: TGCGCCAGCAGCTTGGTGGTTGGGGGGAAGGACGAGCAGTACTTC
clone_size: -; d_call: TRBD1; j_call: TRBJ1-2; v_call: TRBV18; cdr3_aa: CASSPPVLPGQGIGYTF; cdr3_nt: TGTGCCAGCTCACCCCCCGTTCTACCGGGACAGGGAATCGGCTACACCTTC
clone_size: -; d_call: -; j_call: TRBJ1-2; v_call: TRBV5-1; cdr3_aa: CASSFTGESNYGYTF; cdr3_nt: TGCGCCAGCAGCTTCACGGGGGAATCTAACTATGGCTACACCTTC
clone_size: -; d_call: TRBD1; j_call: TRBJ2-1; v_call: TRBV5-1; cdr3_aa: CASVQGAQDGYNEQFF; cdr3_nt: TGCGCCAGCGTACAGGGGGCGCAGGACGGGTACAATGAGCAGTTCTTC
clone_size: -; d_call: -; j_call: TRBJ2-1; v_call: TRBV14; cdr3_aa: CASSRTLTTEQFF; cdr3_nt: TGTGCCAGCAGCCGGACTCTAACTACTGAGCAGTTCTTC
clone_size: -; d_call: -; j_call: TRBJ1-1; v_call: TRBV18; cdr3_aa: CASSPLPPAEVTEAFF; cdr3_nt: TGTGCCAGCTCACCACTGCCCCCGGCCGAAGTCACTGAAGCTTTCTTT
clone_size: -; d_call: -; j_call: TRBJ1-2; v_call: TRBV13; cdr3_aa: CASSLGGRSYGYTF; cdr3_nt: TGTGCCAGCAGCTTAGGAGGCAGGAGTTATGGCTACACCTTC
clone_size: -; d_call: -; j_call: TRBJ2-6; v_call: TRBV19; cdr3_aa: CASSIQGSGANVLTF; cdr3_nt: TGTGCCAGTAGTATACAGGGCTCTGGGGCCAACGTCCTGACTTTC
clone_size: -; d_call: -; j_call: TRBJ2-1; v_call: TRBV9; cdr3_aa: CASSGDRGLAGGLFF; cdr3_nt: TGTGCCAGCAGCGGAGACAGGGGGCTAGCGGGAGGACTGTTCTTC
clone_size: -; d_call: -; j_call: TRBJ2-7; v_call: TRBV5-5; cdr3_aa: CASSSRLVREQYF; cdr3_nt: TGTGCCAGCAGCTCCAGACTAGTAAGAGAGCAGTACTTC
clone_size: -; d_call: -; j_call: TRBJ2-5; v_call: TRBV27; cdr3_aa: CASSLTAGTQETQYF; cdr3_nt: TGTGCCAGCAGTCTAACTGCCGGGACCCAAGAGACCCAGTACTTC